The 24 T cell receptor beta chains below come from one sample, sequenced in a study of cytomegalovirus exposure and HLA in healthy donors. PCR used 60 Vbeta primers and 13 Jbeta primers. The method was immunoSEQ multiplex PCR; TCRdb's version includes in-frame clones alone and lacks a portion of them. The profile covers 90,000 to 120,000 clones, with around 80% appearing a single time and under 5% taken by the ten largest. The sample comprised PBMCs. These receptors originate from a woman aged 45-65 years in good health and CMV-seropositive.

This clone was picked up a small number of times. This sample also contains other DNA sequences that code for the same CDR3. V is TRBV10-3 and J is TRBJ1-6; D perhaps matches TRBD1 (5 bases). V was cut by 6 bases and J by 8 bases, with 14 bases left in between. The CDR3 runs to 14 residues. Germline assignment: CDR1 ENHRY and CDR2 SYGVKD. CDR3 protein: CAIRKAGRDSPLHF. The CDR3 region has the DNA TGTGCCATCAGGAAGGCGGGGCGGGATTCACCCCTCCACTTT.

The chain is built from TRBV2 and TRBJ2-7; 9 bases agree with TRBD1. There are 15 residues in the CDR3. V lost 4 bases, J lost 3 bases, and 7 bases stayed unmatched. Germline assignment: CDR1 SNHLY and CDR2 FYNNEI. CDR3 sequence: CASSVGDREGYEQYF. For the CDR3, the DNA is TGTGCCAGCAGTGTAGGGGACAGGGAGGGCTACGAGCAGTACTTC.

Written as DNA, the CDR3 is TGTGCCAGCAGTTTGGGACAGGTAACGAATGAGCAGTTCTTC. Its protein product is CASSLGQVTNEQFF. The chain combines TRBV27 with TRBJ2-1, with 8 bases aligning to TRBD1. This CDR3 is 14 amino acids long. Germline trimming cut 3 bases from V and 7 bases from J; bases unmatched to any gene: 5. CDR1 MNHEY and CDR2 SMNVEV come from the germline V gene (reference sequence).

The chain has TRBV27 and TRBJ2-1; 11 bases match TRBD2. The CDR3 has 15 residues. Germline V gives CDR1 MNHEY, CDR2 SMNVEV (reference sequence). J gave up 8 bases and V 0 bases, and 3 bases lay outside the gene matches. The CDR3: CASSLSTSGVDEQFF. The CDR3 coding sequence is TGTGCCAGCAGTTTATCGACTAGCGGGGTCGATGAGCAGTTCTTC.

The chain joins TRBV6-5 to TRBJ2-7, with TRBD1 matching 9 bases. V shed 5 bases, J shed 5 bases, and the junction held 7 bases outside the gene matches. The CDR3 length is 14 residues. The V gene's germline CDR1 is MNHEY and CDR2 SVGAGI. The CDR3 coding sequence is TGTGCCAGCAGTCCTTGGGACAGGGCCCACGAGCAGTACTTC. It codes for CASSPWDRAHEQYF.

The V call is TRBV9, the J call TRBJ2-1, with D possibly being TRBD2 (6 bases). CDR1 SGDLS and CDR2 YYNGEE come from the germline V gene. The CDR3 loop spans 17 amino acids. The germline V and J ends were trimmed by 0 bases and 0 bases, with 13 bases remaining between them. CDR3 residues: CASSVVAWRDSYNEQFF. The CDR3 DNA reads as TGTGCCAGCAGCGTAGTGGCCTGGCGGGACTCCTACAATGAGCAGTTCTTC.

This clone was counted a single time. The J gene is TRBJ2-7, the V gene TRBV30; 8 nucleotides align to TRBD2. This CDR3 has 15 residues. V lost 2 bases, J lost 3 bases, and 9 bases stayed unmatched. Germline assignment: CDR1 GTSNPN and CDR2 SVGIG (reference sequence). CDR3 nucleotide sequence: TGTGCCTGGAGTAGATATAGCGGGACCAACTACGAGCAGTACTTC. This sequence encodes CAWSRYSGTNYEQYF.

This chain joins TRBV6-6 and TRBJ1-1, with 8 bases that match TRBD1. CDR3 length: 13 amino acids. Trimming removed 0 bases from V and 11 bases from J; junction bases left unmatched: 5. Germline lookup yields CDR1 MNHNY and CDR2 SVGAGI (reference sequence). The CDR3 reads CASSYSTGAVAFF. Written as DNA, the CDR3 is TGTGCCAGCAGTTACTCGACAGGGGCGGTGGCTTTCTTT.

The rearrangement joins TRBV19 to TRBJ2-7; 9 nucleotides match TRBD1. V shed 6 bases, J shed 4 bases, and the junction held 4 bases outside the gene matches. The germline V gene has CDR1 LNHDA and CDR2 SQIVND (reference sequence). CDR3 length: 13 residues. CDR3 residues: CASRGTGRYEQYF. For the CDR3, the DNA is TGTGCCAGTAGGGGGACAGGGCGATACGAGCAGTACTTC. Full variable domain (outside the CDR3, taken from reference TRBV19 and TRBJ2-7): DGGITQSPKYLFRKEGQNVTLSCEQNLNHDAMYWYRQDPGQGLRLIYYSQIVNDFQKGDIAEGYSVSREKKESFPLTVTSAQKNPTAFYLCASRGTGRYEQYFGPGTRLTVT.

This chain links TRBV18 with TRBJ1-5; perhaps TRBD1 as D (6 bases). Germline V gives CDR1 KGHSH, CDR2 LQKENI. The length of the CDR3 is 15 residues. V lost 3 bases and J 0 bases, leaving 9 bases between the germline ends. The DNA of the CDR3 is TGTGCCAGCTCACCTGGACAGAATAGCAATCAGCCCCAGCATTTT. This sequence encodes CASSPGQNSNQPQHF.

The rearrangement joins TRBV19 to TRBJ2-3; 12 positions match TRBD2. This CDR3 is 16 amino acids long. The V and J ends lost 6 bases and 2 bases, in that order; junction bases with no gene match: 6. Germline CDR1 is LNHDA and CDR2 is SQIVND (reference sequence). The CDR3 sequence: CASSWGLAGATDTQYF. In DNA, the CDR3 is TGTGCCAGTAGCTGGGGACTAGCGGGCGCCACAGATACGCAGTATTTT.

This clone appeared once. This chain uses TRBV6-1 with TRBJ2-1; 10 bases are a match to TRBD2. The CDR3 has 14 residues. Germline CDR1 is MNHNS and CDR2 is SASEGT. V gave up 5 bases and J gave up 8 bases; unmatched junction bases: 6. The CDR3 loop is CASSIAGGRYEQFF. CDR3 nucleotides: TGTGCCAGCAGTATAGCGGGGGGCCGATATGAGCAGTTCTTC.

The chain combines TRBV29-1 with TRBJ1-1, with D unresolved. This CDR3 is built from 11 residues. CDR1 and CDR2 (germline): SQVTM, ANQGSEA. V dropped 7 bases and J dropped 4 bases, with 10 bases sitting between them. The CDR3 nucleotides are TGCAGCGGTGGAGGAGGCACTGAAGCTTTCTTT. Protein product: CSGGGGTEAFF.

The rearrangement joins TRBV5-4 to TRBJ2-5; 11 bases align to TRBD1. V shed 7 bases, J shed 1 base, and the junction held 0 bases outside the gene matches. The germline gives CDR1 SGHNT, CDR2 YYREEE (reference sequence). The CDR3 runs to 13 residues. The CDR3 DNA follows: TGTGCCAGCGGGACAGGGGGCCAAGAGACCCAGTACTTC. Protein sequence: CASGTGGQETQYF.

This rearrangement joins TRBV11-2 to TRBJ2-7, with 11 bases that match TRBD2. The CDR3 consists of 14 residues. The V and J ends lost 5 bases and 3 bases, in that order; junction bases with no gene match: 3. Looked up from germline, CDR1 is SGHAT and CDR2 is FQNNGV. The CDR3 is CASSVGLAGYEQYF. The CDR3 nucleotides read TGTGCCAGCAGCGTCGGACTAGCGGGCTACGAGCAGTACTTC.

This CDR3 reads CASSPRIGGYNEQFF. The CDR3 coding sequence is TGTGCCAGCTCACCGCGAATTGGCGGCTACAATGAGCAGTTCTTC. The genes are TRBV18 and TRBJ2-1; D unresolved. Per germline, CDR1 KGHSH and CDR2 LQKENI. V lost 3 bases and J 3 bases, leaving 12 bases between the germline ends. This CDR3 is built from 15 residues.

V is TRBV2 and J is TRBJ2-1; D unresolved. The CDR3 loop spans 12 amino acids. Germline CDR1 reads SNHLY; CDR2 reads FYNNEI. V was cut by 5 bases and J by 4 bases, with 6 bases left in between. The CDR3 loop is CASSSLYNEQFF. The CDR3 DNA reads TGTGCCAGCAGTTCCCTTTACAATGAGCAGTTCTTC.

This chain's CDR3 is CASSEVPEAFF. CDR3 DNA: TGTGCCAGCAGCGAGGTACCCGAAGCTTTCTTT. The chain combines TRBV11-2 with TRBJ1-1; D gene ambiguous. This CDR3 contains 11 residues. CDR1 SGHAT and CDR2 FQNNGV come from the germline V gene. Trimming shortened V by 5 bases and J by 8 bases, and 9 bases separated the two germline ends.

The sample holds a few counts of this clone. CDR3 nucleotide sequence: TGTGCCAGCAGCTCGCTGACAGGGGGTGGAAACACCATATATTTT. Protein product: CASSSLTGGGNTIYF. The chain uses TRBV7-8 and TRBJ1-3; 9 positions agree with TRBD1. This CDR3 contains 15 residues. V was clipped by 4 bases and J by 3 bases; unmatched bases: 4. Germline loops: CDR1 SGHVS, CDR2 FQNEAQ.

The rearrangement uses TRBV7-8 and TRBJ2-7; D is possibly TRBD2 (5 bases). The V and J ends lost 4 bases and 0 bases respectively, with 10 bases between them. Germline-derived CDR1 and CDR2 are SGHVS and FQNEAQ. This CDR3 comprises 14 residues. Here the CDR3 reads CASSSGRLSYEQYF. The DNA of the CDR3 is TGTGCCAGCAGCTCGGGAAGGCTCTCCTACGAGCAGTACTTC.

This clone showed up just once. The chain employs TRBV19 and TRBJ1-4; 10 bases are a match to TRBD1. Germline V gives CDR1 LNHDA, CDR2 SQIVND (reference sequence). CDR3 size: 15 residues. The V segment lost 4 bases and the J segment 6 bases; nucleotides outside the gene matches: 5. CDR3 sequence (DNA): TGTGCCAGTAGTAGAAGGACAGGGGGTTATGAAAAACTGTTTTTT. Its protein is CASSRRTGGYEKLFF.

The genes are TRBV4-1 and TRBJ1-2; D is undetermined. The CDR3 is made up of 13 amino acids. Germline V gene lookup returns CDR1 MGHRA and CDR2 YSYEKL. The V end was cut by 4 bases, the J end by 2 bases, with 8 bases between. The CDR3 nucleotides read TGCGCCAGCAGCCTAGTATCCAACTATGGCTACACCTTC. It yields the protein CASSLVSNYGYTF.

The chain is built from TRBV7-6 and TRBJ2-7; 7 bases agree with TRBD2. The CDR3 loop spans 15 amino acids. Germline V gives CDR1 SGHVS, CDR2 FNYEAQ. V lost 5 bases and J lost 0; bases outside the gene matches: 7. Here the CDR3 reads CASSRGSTSSYEQYF. CDR3 in DNA: TGTGCCAGCAGCCGCGGGAGTACAAGCTCCTACGAGCAGTACTTC.

In this sample, this clone turned up once. The chain is built from TRBV5-4 and TRBJ1-2; 9 positions agree with TRBD1. After removal of 3 bases from V and 4 bases from J, the junction contained 7 bases not matched to a gene. The germline gives CDR1 SGHNT, CDR2 YYREEE (reference sequence). The CDR3 runs to 15 residues. Here the CDR3 reads CASSSQTGGAYGYTF. CDR3 in DNA: TGTGCCAGCAGCTCCCAGACAGGGGGGGCCTATGGCTACACCTTC.